One sample yielded the 30 T cell receptor beta chains listed below, sequenced in a study of OX40 agonist ivuxolimab in advanced cancers. Clones were read by immunoSEQ multiplex PCR, and TCRdb kept only the in-frame ones, dropping some. The table has 40,000 to 45,000 clones, approximately 80% seen once. The sample was CD4+ or CD8+ T cells sorted from blood, taken in a trial of the OX40 agonist ivuxolimab. These receptors originate from an adult with an advanced solid tumor such as melanoma, head and neck, liver or kidney cancer.

This chain uses TRBV11-2 with TRBJ1-1; D remains unclear. With 5 bases removed from V and 5 bases from J, the gap between germline ends came to 18 bases. The CDR3 covers 15 residues. Germline CDR1 reads SGHAT; CDR2 reads FQNNGV. CDR3: CASSPPRALDTEAFF. CDR3 in DNA: TGTGCCAGCAGCCCCCCCCGGGCCCTCGATACTGAAGCTTTCTTT.

This sequence joins TRBV4-3 and TRBJ1-2, with D unclear. The CDR3 contains 16 residues. V was pared by 0 bases and J by 0 bases, with 11 bases between. CDR1 LGHNA and CDR2 YSLEER come from the germline V gene. CDR3 nucleotide sequence: TGCGCCAGCAGCCAAGAATGGGCGAGAGCTAACTATGGCTACACCTTC. This encodes CASSQEWARANYGYTF.

The chain joins TRBV9 to TRBJ1-5; tentative D call: TRBD1 (6 bases). Trimming removed 3 bases from V and 7 bases from J, with 14 bases in between. Per germline, CDR1 SGDLS and CDR2 YYNGEE. The CDR3 extends over 14 amino acids. In DNA form, the CDR3 reads TGTGCCAGCAGCGCTACAGGGTTAGGGCAGCCCCAGCATTTT. Protein product: CASSATGLGQPQHF.

This chain joins TRBV18 and TRBJ2-1, with D hard to call. Trimming pared 0 bases from V and 1 base from J, leaving 7 bases between. The CDR3 is 15 amino acids. CDR1 KGHSH and CDR2 LQKENI come from the germline V gene. The CDR3 DNA follows: TGTGCCAGCTCACCACCGCCAGCTTCCTACAATGAGCAGTTCTTC. It yields the protein CASSPPPASYNEQFF. The complete variable domain, with remaining parts taken from reference TRBV18 and TRBJ2-1, reads NAGVMQNPRHLVRRRGQEARLRCSPMKGHSHVYWYRQLPEEGLKFMVYLQKENIIDESGMPKERFSAEFPKEGPSILRIQQVVRGDSAAYFCASSPPPASYNEQFFGPGTRLTVL.

The rearrangement uses TRBV7-6 and TRBJ2-5; weak D call: TRBD2 (5 bases). Trimming left V 5 bases short and J 5 bases short, with 21 bases between. The CDR3 contains 16 residues. Germline assignment: CDR1 SGHVS and CDR2 FNYEAQ. This CDR3 is CASSPMSGMGEETQYF. In nucleotides, the CDR3 is TGTGCCAGCAGCCCAATGTCCGGGATGGGTGAGGAGACCCAGTACTTC.

J is TRBJ1-1 and V is TRBV19, with TRBD1 matching over 10 bases. The junction had 8 bases not matched to a gene; V was cut back by 5 bases and J by 2 bases. This CDR3 is built from 16 residues. From germline, CDR1 is LNHDA and CDR2 SQIVND (reference sequence). The CDR3 coding sequence is TGTGCCAGTAGTTTTACTCGACAGGGGGCTAACACTGAAGCTTTCTTT. Its translation is CASSFTRQGANTEAFF.

The rearrangement joins TRBV18 to TRBJ2-2; D remains ambiguous. The CDR3 is made up of 16 amino acids. Per the germline V gene, CDR1 is KGHSH and CDR2 is LQKENI. Trimming took 1 base from V and 4 from J, leaving 13 bases between them. CDR3: CASSPRPTLPTGELFF. In DNA, the CDR3 is TGTGCCAGCTCACCACGGCCTACCCTACCCACCGGGGAGCTGTTTTTT.

This chain connects TRBV19 to TRBJ2-3; no reliable D call. V was trimmed by 5 bases and J by 3 bases, leaving 9 bases between them. CDR1 is LNHDA, CDR2 SQIVND, per germline (reference sequence). This CDR3 has 13 amino acids. The CDR3 sequence: CASSRQRTDTQYF. DNA of the CDR3: TGTGCCAGTAGTCGCCAGAGAACAGATACGCAGTATTTT. The full variable domain, in which reference TRBV19 and TRBJ2-3 provide the parts outside the CDR3, is DGGITQSPKYLFRKEGQNVTLSCEQNLNHDAMYWYRQDPGQGLRLIYYSQIVNDFQKGDIAEGYSVSREKKESFPLTVTSAQKNPTAFYLCASSRQRTDTQYFGPGTRLTVL.

This clone was counted only a few times. This chain links TRBV21-1 with TRBJ2-5; the table calls TRBD2, which could not be checked here. The J call is doubtful: the DNA matches TRBJ2-7 better. TRBV21-1 is a listed pseudogene. This CDR3 contains 15 residues. This chain's CDR3 is CASSKLAGAPYEQYF. CDR3 bases: TGTGCCAGCAGCAAACTCGCGGGTGCGCCCTACGAGCAGTACTTC.

The V call is TRBV5-1, the J call TRBJ2-5, with D maybe TRBD1 (5 bases). Germline V lookup: CDR1 SGHRS, CDR2 YFSETQ. Trimming left V 3 bases short and J 2 bases short, with 14 bases between. This CDR3 region has 15 residues. The CDR3 reads CASSSETDMQETQYF. The DNA for the CDR3 is TGCGCCAGCAGCTCGGAGACAGACATGCAAGAGACCCAGTACTTC. Full variable domain (missing parts from reference TRBV5-1 and TRBJ2-5): KAGVTQTPRYLIKTRGQQVTLSCSPISGHRSVSWYQQTPGQGLQFLFEYFSETQRNKGNFPGRFSGRQFSNSRSEMNVSTLELGDSALYLCASSSETDMQETQYFGPGTRLLVL.

V is TRBV28 and J is TRBJ1-2, with TRBD1 as a possible D gene (6 bases). CDR3 size: 14 residues. V was clipped by 4 bases and J by 4 bases, with 13 bases between them. CDR1 MDHEN and CDR2 SYDVKM come from the germline V gene. The CDR3 is CASSSPGTPYGYTF. The CDR3 DNA reads as TGTGCCAGCAGTTCACCCGGGACACCCTATGGCTACACCTTC.

The chain joins TRBV19 to TRBJ2-1; 8 bases agree with TRBD2. This CDR3 is built from 14 residues. The J segment lost 8 bases and the V segment lost 9 bases, leaving 12 bases of the junction unmatched. Germline-derived CDR1 and CDR2 are LNHDA and SQIVND (reference sequence). The CDR3 here is CASHGGALGYEQFF. In nucleotides, the CDR3 is TGTGCCAGCCACGGGGGGGCCCTGGGATATGAGCAGTTCTTC.

This chain connects TRBV5-1 to TRBJ2-7; the match to TRBD2 covers 10 bases. This CDR3 region has 15 residues. CDR1 SGHRS and CDR2 YFSETQ come from the germline V gene. J was trimmed by 3 bases and V by 0 bases; bases with no gene match: 3. The CDR3 DNA is TGCGCCAGCAGCTTGGATAGGACTAGCGGCTACGAGCAGTACTTC. Protein product: CASSLDRTSGYEQYF.

The rearrangement links TRBV9 to TRBJ1-2, with D possibly TRBD1 on 5 matching bases. Germline V gene sequence: CDR1 SGDLS, CDR2 YYNGEE. V was cut by 0 bases and J by 4 bases, with 10 bases left in between. The length of the CDR3 is 14 residues. CDR3 in DNA: TGTGCCAGCAGCGTAGATGGAGGGGCCTATGGCTACACCTTC. Encoded protein: CASSVDGGAYGYTF.

This chain joins TRBV7-6 and TRBJ2-1, with D tentatively TRBD2 (6 bases). This CDR3 comprises 15 residues. V dropped 5 bases and J dropped 3 bases, with 14 bases sitting between them. CDR1 is SGHVS, CDR2 FNYEAQ, per germline. The CDR3 DNA follows: TGTGCCAGCAGCGCCGGGACTGTGGGCTACAATGAGCAGTTCTTC. It yields the protein CASSAGTVGYNEQFF.

The J gene is TRBJ2-1, the V gene TRBV18; D might be TRBD1 (6 bases). The CDR3 extends over 16 amino acids. Per germline, CDR1 KGHSH and CDR2 LQKENI. V lost 3 bases and J 1 base, leaving 13 bases between the germline ends. The CDR3 protein is CASSPIRDTSYNEQFF. The CDR3 nucleotides read TGTGCCAGCTCACCTATTCGGGACACTTCCTACAATGAGCAGTTCTTC.

CDR3 residues: CASSGRTGTLMNTEAFF. In DNA form, the CDR3 reads TGTGCCAGCAGTGGACGGACAGGGACCCTCATGAACACTGAAGCTTTCTTT. The chain carries TRBV6-1 and TRBJ1-1; TRBD1 matches at 8 bases. CDR1 and CDR2 (germline): MNHNS, SASEGT. The CDR3 loop spans 17 amino acids. V dropped 4 bases and J dropped 0; count of bases not matched to a gene: 10.

This chain joins TRBV4-2 and TRBJ1-3; TRBD1 agrees at 10 bases. CDR1 is LGHNA and CDR2 is YNFKEQ in the germline V gene. Trimming cost V 1 base and J 0 bases; bases outside gene matches: 3. The CDR3 sequence is 17 residues long. The CDR3, as DNA: TGTGCCAGCAGCCAAGGACAGGGGGCCGCCTCTGGAAACACCATATATTTT. This codes for CASSQGQGAASGNTIYF.

CDR3 sequence (DNA): TGTGCCAGCAGGTTGACTCAGGCAGCTGAGCAGTACTTC. It encodes CASRLTQAAEQYF. V and J are TRBV6-6 and TRBJ2-7; no definite D call. The CDR3 totals 13 residues. V dropped 6 bases and J dropped 7 bases, with 16 bases sitting between them. Germline CDR1 reads MNHNY; CDR2 reads SVGAGI (reference sequence).

The chain uses TRBV19 and TRBJ1-6, with D possibly TRBD1 on 6 matching bases. Germline lookup yields CDR1 LNHDA and CDR2 SQIVND (reference sequence). This CDR3 region has 14 residues. The germline V and J ends were trimmed by 5 bases and 6 bases, with 11 bases remaining between them. The CDR3 nucleotides are TGTGCCAGTAGTCCGCAGGGGACTAATTCACCCCTCCACTTT. This codes for CASSPQGTNSPLHF.

The rearrangement joins TRBV25-1 to TRBJ1-3, with 8 bases aligning to TRBD1. The V and J ends lost 5 bases and 4 bases, in that order; junction bases with no gene match: 4. CDR3 length: 14 residues. Germline V lookup: CDR1 MGHDK, CDR2 SYGVNS. The CDR3 coding sequence is TGTGCCAGCAGTACGACAGGGGAGGGAAACACCATATATTTT. As protein: CASSTTGEGNTIYF. Supplemented by reference TRBV25-1 and TRBJ1-3, the full variable domain reads EADIYQTPRYLVIGTGKKITLECSQTMGHDKMYWYQQDPGMELHLIHYSYGVNSTEKGDLSSESTVSRIRTEHFPLTLESARPSHTSQYLCASSTTGEGNTIYFGEGSWLTVV.

J is TRBJ1-2 and V is TRBV4-1, with 8 bases identical to TRBD1. The CDR3 is 13 amino acids. V lost 7 bases and J lost 6; bases outside the gene matches: 7. Germline loops: CDR1 MGHRA, CDR2 YSYEKL. The CDR3 coding sequence is TGCGCCAGCACCGGACAGGGATCGCATGGCTACACCTTC. This sequence encodes CASTGQGSHGYTF.

The gene calls are TRBV13 and TRBJ1-3; D is uncertain. The V gene lost 2 bases and the J gene lost 0 bases, with 11 bases spanning the gap. CDR3 length equals 16 residues. Germline loops: CDR1 PRHDT, CDR2 FYEKMQ (reference sequence). The DNA of the CDR3 is TGTGCCAGCAGCTTATATTTGAGGGCCTCTGGAAACACCATATATTTT. Translated, it gives CASSLYLRASGNTIYF.

The gene calls are TRBV14 and TRBJ2-7; 11 bases agree with TRBD1. The CDR3 loop spans 16 amino acids. From germline, CDR1 is SGHDN and CDR2 FVKESK. Losses at the gene ends were 4 bases for V and 3 bases for J; bases not matched to a gene: 8. CDR3 DNA sequence: TGTGCCAGCAGCCTCTGGACAGGGGGCCTCATCTACGAGCAGTACTTC. Translated: CASSLWTGGLIYEQYF.

The chain has TRBV28 and TRBJ1-1; D gene ambiguous. This CDR3 has 13 residues. Germline CDR1 and CDR2: MDHEN and SYDVKM. Trimming removed 6 bases from V and 2 bases from J, with 10 bases in between. The CDR3 protein is CASSPAGNTEAFF. In nucleotides, the CDR3 is TGTGCCAGCAGCCCCGCAGGCAACACTGAAGCTTTCTTT.

This chain links TRBV27 with TRBJ2-5; no clear D gene. The germline gives CDR1 MNHEY, CDR2 SMNVEV (reference sequence). The CDR3 consists of 12 residues. The ends were cut back, 5 bases at V and 5 bases at J, with 9 bases in the middle. CDR3 loop: CASSMGGETQYF. For the CDR3, the DNA is TGTGCCAGCAGTATGGGTGGGGAGACCCAGTACTTC.

The V and J genes are TRBV4-3 and TRBJ2-7, with TRBD2 identical over 9 bases. The CDR3 spans 17 residues. Germline values: CDR1 LGHNA, CDR2 YSLEER. The junction had 7 bases not matched to a gene; V was cut back by 0 bases and J by 1 base. This chain's CDR3 is CASSQEDSGSLSYEQYF. CDR3 DNA sequence: TGCGCCAGCAGCCAAGAAGATAGCGGGAGTCTTTCCTACGAGCAGTACTTC.

The genes are TRBV30 and TRBJ1-2, with D hard to call. Germline V gene sequence: CDR1 GTSNPN, CDR2 SVGIG (reference sequence). Trimming stripped 0 bases from V and 8 bases from J, with 16 bases between. The CDR3 is 14 amino acids. The CDR3 loop is CAWSVGGPDGGYTF. The CDR3 DNA is TGTGCCTGGAGTGTAGGCGGGCCAGACGGGGGCTACACCTTC.

Only one count was recorded for this clone. V gene TRBV25-1 combines with J gene TRBJ1-1; TRBD1 aligns across 8 bases. Germline CDR1 and CDR2: MGHDK and SYGVNS. CDR3 length: 15 amino acids. Germline trimming cut 2 bases from V and 1 base from J; bases unmatched to any gene: 3. The CDR3 region is CASSERTGTNTEAFF. CDR3 sequence (DNA): TGTGCCAGCAGTGAACGGACAGGGACGAACACTGAAGCTTTCTTT.

The V and J genes are TRBV30 and TRBJ2-2; D is ambiguous. Deletions cut 5 bases from V and 6 bases from J, with 10 bases between. The CDR3 sequence is 12 residues long. From germline, CDR1 is GTSNPN and CDR2 SVGIG (reference sequence). CDR3 region: CAWGPGPGELFF. DNA for the CDR3: TGTGCCTGGGGTCCCGGACCCGGGGAGCTGTTTTTT.